A single sample is the source of the 15 T cell receptor beta chains below, sequenced in a study of CD8+ T cells in alopecia areata. Reverse transcribed after extraction, RNA yielded cDNA as the sequencing template. The method was immunoSEQ multiplex PCR; TCRdb's version includes in-frame clones alone and lacks a portion of them. The data hold hundreds of thousands of clones, with roughly 57% observed a single time. This specimen consisted of CD4+ T cells sorted from blood, obtained at week 0. The receptor set was obtained from a human donor with alopecia areata.

The chain combines TRBV30 with TRBJ1-5; TRBD1 might be the D (6 bases). Germline assignment: CDR1 GTSNPN and CDR2 SVGIG (reference sequence). The CDR3 sequence is 13 residues long. The V and J ends lost 2 bases and 5 bases respectively, with 10 bases between them. CDR3 sequence reads: CAWSKQGDQPQHF. The CDR3 DNA is TGTGCCTGGAGTAAACAGGGAGATCAGCCCCAGCATTTT.

This clone was picked up a small number of times. The rearrangement joins TRBV5-4 to TRBJ1-5, with D possibly matching TRBD1 (5 bases). The CDR3 has 13 residues. Germline V gene data show CDR1 as SGHNT and CDR2 as YYREEE (reference sequence). V dropped 2 bases and J dropped 6 bases, with 9 bases sitting between them. CDR3 in amino acids: CASSFGGSQPQHF. The DNA for the CDR3 is TGTGCCAGCAGCTTCGGGGGGAGTCAGCCCCAGCATTTT. The whole variable domain, remainder taken from reference TRBV5-4 and TRBJ1-5, is ETGVTQSPTHLIKTRGQQVTLRCSSQSGHNTVSWYQQALGQGPQFIFQYYREEENGRGNFPPRFSGLQFPNYSSELNVNALELDDSALYLCASSFGGSQPQHFGDGTRLSIL.

The chain employs TRBV2 and TRBJ1-1; TRBD1 is a possible D gene (5 bases). Germline-derived CDR1 and CDR2 are SNHLY and FYNNEI. There are 16 residues in the CDR3. The V and J ends lost 8 bases and 1 base respectively, with 20 bases between them. CDR3 region: CASLPRRGRTNTEAFF. DNA of the CDR3: TGTGCCAGCCTCCCCAGGAGGGGCAGGACGAACACTGAAGCTTTCTTT.

A word on this clone: The sample holds other DNA sequences that translate to the same CDR3. The gene calls are TRBV29-1 and TRBJ2-1, with 8 bases identical to TRBD2. Germline CDR1 SQVTM, CDR2 ANQGSEA. Trimming cost V 2 bases and J 0 bases; bases outside gene matches: 6. This CDR3 comprises 16 residues. The chain's CDR3 is CSVESGSGGSYNEQFF. CDR3 in DNA: TGCAGCGTTGAAAGCGGGAGCGGGGGCTCCTACAATGAGCAGTTCTTC.

The chain employs TRBV30 and TRBJ2-7; D is unclear. The CDR3 is 11 residues long. V lost 0 bases to trimming and J lost 8 bases, with 8 bases between them. The V gene's germline CDR1 is GTSNPN and CDR2 SVGIG (reference sequence). In nucleotides, the CDR3 is TGTGCCTGGAGTGTAAGGGAACAGCAGTACTTC. Translated: CAWSVREQQYF.

The J gene is TRBJ1-4, the V gene TRBV5-6; 11 bases match TRBD1. Germline V gene lookup returns CDR1 SGHDT and CDR2 YYEEEE. Trimming removed 4 bases from V and 7 bases from J; junction bases left unmatched: 6. This CDR3 has 15 amino acids. In DNA form, the CDR3 reads TGTGCCAGCAGCGGTGGACAGGGGGCAGGTGAAAAACTGTTTTTT. Amino acids: CASSGGQGAGEKLFF. The complete variable domain, with remaining parts taken from reference TRBV5-6 and TRBJ1-4, reads DAGVTQSPTHLIKTRGQQVTLRCSPKSGHDTVSWYQQALGQGPQFIFQYYEEEERQRGNFPDRFSGHQFPNYSSELNVNALLLGDSALYLCASSGGQGAGEKLFFGSGTQLSVL.

V and J are TRBV18 and TRBJ2-7; a possible D gene is TRBD2 (6 bases). V gave up 1 base and J gave up 2 bases, with 12 bases separating them. Germline V CDR1 and CDR2: KGHSH, LQKENI. This CDR3 comprises 15 residues. CDR3 DNA: TGTGCCAGCTCACCACTGGAGGGGCTGGCCTACGAGCAGTACTTC. Translating gives CASSPLEGLAYEQYF.

In this sample, this clone turned up a few times. The chain carries TRBV6-1 and TRBJ1-4; no clear D gene. This CDR3 spans 12 amino acids. The germline V and J ends were trimmed by 1 base and 11 bases, with 8 bases remaining between them. Germline lookup yields CDR1 MNHNS and CDR2 SASEGT. The CDR3 sequence: CASSEDVPKLFF. In nucleotides, the CDR3 is TGTGCCAGCAGTGAAGACGTCCCTAAACTGTTTTTT.

This clone was detected a few times. The chain has TRBV29-1 and TRBJ2-5; 12 bases fit TRBD2. With V trimmed by 6 bases and J by 5 bases, 4 bases remained unmatched. This CDR3 contains 13 residues. CDR1 is SQVTM, CDR2 ANQGSEA, per germline. The chain's CDR3 is CSVRLAGAETQYF. In nucleotides, the CDR3 is TGCAGCGTAAGACTAGCGGGAGCGGAGACCCAGTACTTC.

The count of this clone is one. The chain couples TRBV6-6 to TRBJ2-1; D possibly corresponds to TRBD2 (5 bases). Trimming left V 0 bases short and J 7 bases short, with 10 bases between. CDR1 MNHNY and CDR2 SVGAGI come from the germline V gene (reference sequence). The CDR3 is made up of 14 amino acids. The CDR3 nucleotides read TGTGCCAGCAGTTACTCTGAGGGAAAGAATGAGCAGTTCTTC. It is translated as CASSYSEGKNEQFF.

The genes are TRBV5-1 and TRBJ2-7; 7 nucleotides agree with TRBD2. Germline-derived CDR1 and CDR2 are SGHRS and YFSETQ. CDR3 length equals 14 residues. The junction had 2 bases not matched to a gene; V was cut back by 2 bases and J by 0 bases. CDR3 amino acids: CASSLAGPSYEQYF. DNA of the CDR3: TGCGCCAGCAGCTTAGCGGGACCCTCCTACGAGCAGTACTTC.

This rearrangement joins TRBV4-1 to TRBJ2-2, with a weak D call TRBD2 (6 bases). The V gene's germline CDR1 is MGHRA and CDR2 YSYEKL. The ends were cut back, 0 bases at V and 3 bases at J, with 14 bases in the middle. This CDR3 has 17 amino acids. In nucleotides, the CDR3 is TGCGCCAGCAGCCAAGATGGTCGGCTAGCGCACACCGGGGAGCTGTTTTTT. As protein: CASSQDGRLAHTGELFF.

This chain links TRBV27 with TRBJ1-1, with D unresolved. This CDR3 spans 13 amino acids. Deletions cut 8 bases from V and 3 bases from J, with 13 bases between. Germline-derived CDR1 and CDR2 are MNHEY and SMNVEV (reference sequence). The DNA of the CDR3 is TGTGCCAGCTATGAAGTTGGATACACTGAAGCTTTCTTT. Protein product: CASYEVGYTEAFF.

The chain has TRBV30 and TRBJ2-5; no firm D call. This CDR3 comprises 11 residues. V was cut by 3 bases and J by 1 base, with 3 bases left in between. Germline values: CDR1 GTSNPN, CDR2 SVGIG (reference sequence). Written as DNA, the CDR3 is TGTGCCTGGAGATTCCAAGAGACCCAGTACTTC. This encodes CAWRFQETQYF.

Turning to this clone: The sample carries other DNA sequences with the same CDR3. The gene calls are TRBV29-1 and TRBJ2-7; 10 bases are shared with TRBD1. V shed 4 bases, J shed 4 bases, and the junction held 1 base outside the gene matches. The CDR3 loop spans 12 amino acids. CDR1 and CDR2 (germline): SQVTM, ANQGSEA. The CDR3 nucleotides read TGCAGCGTTGGGGACAGGGGTTACGAGCAGTACTTC. Translated: CSVGDRGYEQYF.